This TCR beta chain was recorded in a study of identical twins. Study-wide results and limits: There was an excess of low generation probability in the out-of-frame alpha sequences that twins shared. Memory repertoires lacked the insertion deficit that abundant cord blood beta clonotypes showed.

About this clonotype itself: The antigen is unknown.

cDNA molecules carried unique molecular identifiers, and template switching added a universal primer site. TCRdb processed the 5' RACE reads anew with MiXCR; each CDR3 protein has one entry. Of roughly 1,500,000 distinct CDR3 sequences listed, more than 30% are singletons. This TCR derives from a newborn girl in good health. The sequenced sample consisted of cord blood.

The CDR3 nucleotides read TGTGCCAGCAGCTTAGCAGCGGGGGCCTATTACGAGCAGTACTTC. The encoded protein is CASSLAAGAYYEQYF. The V call is TRBV7-8, the J call TRBJ2-7; 8 bases agree with TRBD2. The CDR3 loop spans 15 amino acids. J was trimmed by 4 bases and V by 0 bases; bases with no gene match: 5. CDR1 and CDR2 (germline): SGHVS, FQNEAQ.